The clone carrying this TCR beta chain was detected many times. Its antigen is as yet unknown. This sample stems from a study of T cell repertoires in cytomegalovirus infection. Study outcomes and limitations: HLA-C-restricted TCR beta clonotypes specific for CMV led the ex vivo response. Of the TCR beta families, the public ones yielded a cumulative frequency that identified carriers of CMV plus the relevant HLA.

TCRdb reprocessed the reads with MiXCR, giving one entry per CDR3 protein. The repertoire has around 280,000 distinct CDR3 sequences, around 9.1% of them found once; the top ten carry less than 3%. CDR1 DFQATT and CDR2 SNEGSKA come from the germline V gene (reference sequence). Unmatched junction bases numbered 7, after V lost 5 bases and J lost 2 bases. This CDR3 is 15 amino acids long. This sequence was found in a human donor in good health (CMV status not recorded). Some clones in this sample may be carry-over from other donors' samples. The chain uses TRBV20-1 and TRBJ2-5; TRBD2 aligns across 11 bases. Sequencing input: PBMCs. DNA of the CDR3: TGCAGTGCTCGACTACTAGCGGGGGAACAAGAGACCCAGTACTTC. It is translated as CSARLLAGEQETQYF.